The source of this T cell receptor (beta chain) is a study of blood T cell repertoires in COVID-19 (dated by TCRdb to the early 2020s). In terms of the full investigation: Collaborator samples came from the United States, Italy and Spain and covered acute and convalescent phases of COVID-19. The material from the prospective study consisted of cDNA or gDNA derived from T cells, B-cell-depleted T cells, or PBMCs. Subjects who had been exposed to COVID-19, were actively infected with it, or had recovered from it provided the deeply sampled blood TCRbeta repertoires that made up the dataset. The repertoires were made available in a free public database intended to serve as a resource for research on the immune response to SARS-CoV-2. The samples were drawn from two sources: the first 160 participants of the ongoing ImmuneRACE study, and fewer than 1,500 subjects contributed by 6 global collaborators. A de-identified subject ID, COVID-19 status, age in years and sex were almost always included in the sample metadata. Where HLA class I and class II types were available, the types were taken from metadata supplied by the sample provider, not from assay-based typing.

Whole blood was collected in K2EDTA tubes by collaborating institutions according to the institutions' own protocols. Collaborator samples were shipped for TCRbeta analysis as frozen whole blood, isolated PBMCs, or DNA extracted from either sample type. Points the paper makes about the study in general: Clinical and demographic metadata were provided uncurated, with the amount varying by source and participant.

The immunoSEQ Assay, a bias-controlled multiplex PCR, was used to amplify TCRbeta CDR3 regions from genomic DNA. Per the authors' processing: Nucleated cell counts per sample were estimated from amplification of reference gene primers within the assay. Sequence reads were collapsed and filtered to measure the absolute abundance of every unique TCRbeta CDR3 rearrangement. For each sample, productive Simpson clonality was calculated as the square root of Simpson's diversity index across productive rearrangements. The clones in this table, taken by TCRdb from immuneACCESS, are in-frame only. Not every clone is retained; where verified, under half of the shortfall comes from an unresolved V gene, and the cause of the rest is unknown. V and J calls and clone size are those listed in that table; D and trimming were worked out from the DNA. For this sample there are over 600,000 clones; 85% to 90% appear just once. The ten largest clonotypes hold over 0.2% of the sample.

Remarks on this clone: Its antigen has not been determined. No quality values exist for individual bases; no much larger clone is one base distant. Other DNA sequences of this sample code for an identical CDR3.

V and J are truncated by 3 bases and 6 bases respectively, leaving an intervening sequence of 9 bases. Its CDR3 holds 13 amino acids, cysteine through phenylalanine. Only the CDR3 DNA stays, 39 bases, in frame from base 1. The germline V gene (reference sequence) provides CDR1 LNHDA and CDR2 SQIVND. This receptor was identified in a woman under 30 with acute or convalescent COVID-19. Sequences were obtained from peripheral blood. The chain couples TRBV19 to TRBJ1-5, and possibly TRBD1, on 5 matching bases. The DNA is TGTGCCAGTAGTATCGGGGGGGGTCAGCCCCAGCATTTT. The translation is CASSIGGGQPQHF.